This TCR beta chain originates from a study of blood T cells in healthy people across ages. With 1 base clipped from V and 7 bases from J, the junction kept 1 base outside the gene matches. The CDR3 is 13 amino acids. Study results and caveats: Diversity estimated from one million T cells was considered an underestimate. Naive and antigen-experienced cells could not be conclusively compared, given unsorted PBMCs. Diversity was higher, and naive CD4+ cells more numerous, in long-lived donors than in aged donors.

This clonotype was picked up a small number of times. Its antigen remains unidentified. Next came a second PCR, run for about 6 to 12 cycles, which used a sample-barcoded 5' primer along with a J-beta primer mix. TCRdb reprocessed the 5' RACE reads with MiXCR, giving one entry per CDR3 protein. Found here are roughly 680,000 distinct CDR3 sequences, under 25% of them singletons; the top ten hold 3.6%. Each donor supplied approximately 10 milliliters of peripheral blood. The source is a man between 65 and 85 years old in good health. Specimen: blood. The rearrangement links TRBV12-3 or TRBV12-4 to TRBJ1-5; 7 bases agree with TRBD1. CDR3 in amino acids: CASSLEQGQPQHF. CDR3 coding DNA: TGTGCCAGCAGTTTAGAACAGGGGCAGCCCCAGCATTTT.